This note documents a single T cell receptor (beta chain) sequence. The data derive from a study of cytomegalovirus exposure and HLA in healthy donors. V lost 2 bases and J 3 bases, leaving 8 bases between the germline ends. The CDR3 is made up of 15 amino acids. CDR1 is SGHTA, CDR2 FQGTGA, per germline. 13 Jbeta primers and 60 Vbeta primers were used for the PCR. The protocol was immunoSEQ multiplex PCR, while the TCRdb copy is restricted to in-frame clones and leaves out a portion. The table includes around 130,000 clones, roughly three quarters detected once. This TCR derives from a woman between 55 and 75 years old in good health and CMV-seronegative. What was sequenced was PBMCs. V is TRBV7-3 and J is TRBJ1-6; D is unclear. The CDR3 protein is CASSLGRIYNSPLHF. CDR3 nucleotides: TGTGCCAGCAGCTTAGGCAGGATCTATAATTCACCCCTCCACTTT.